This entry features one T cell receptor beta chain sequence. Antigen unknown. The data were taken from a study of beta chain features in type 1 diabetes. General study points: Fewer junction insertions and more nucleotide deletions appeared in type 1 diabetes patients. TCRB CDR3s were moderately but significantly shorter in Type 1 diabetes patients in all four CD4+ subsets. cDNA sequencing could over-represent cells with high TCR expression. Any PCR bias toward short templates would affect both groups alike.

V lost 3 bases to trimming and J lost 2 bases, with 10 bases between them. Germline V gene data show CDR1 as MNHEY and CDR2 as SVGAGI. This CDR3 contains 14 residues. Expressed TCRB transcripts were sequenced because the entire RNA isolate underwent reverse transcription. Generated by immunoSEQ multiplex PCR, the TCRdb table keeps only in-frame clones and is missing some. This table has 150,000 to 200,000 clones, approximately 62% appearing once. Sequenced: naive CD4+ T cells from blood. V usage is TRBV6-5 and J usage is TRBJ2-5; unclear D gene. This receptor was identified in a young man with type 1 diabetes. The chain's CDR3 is CASSYTGVQETQYF. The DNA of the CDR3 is TGTGCCAGCAGTTATACCGGTGTGCAAGAGACCCAGTACTTC.